This TCR beta chain is from a study of blood T cell repertoires in COVID-19. Study-wide context: The analysed material was cDNA or gDNA that came from T cells, B-cell-depleted T cells, or PBMCs.

Per the original data handling: The authors estimated nucleated cell counts from reference gene primer amplification. Assay: immunoSEQ multiplex PCR; the TCRdb copy retains only in-frame clones and omits some. From that table come the V and J calls and clone size; the DNA was used to work out D and trimming. The repertoire has about 300,000 clones, over 75% of them found once; the top ten carry over 3.5%. The CDR3 is made up of 17 amino acids. J was trimmed by 3 bases and V by 1 base; bases with no gene match: 9. Germline V gene lookup returns CDR1 SQVTM and CDR2 ANQGSEA. V and J are TRBV29-1 and TRBJ2-7, with TRBD2 matching 13 bases. The receptor was derived from a man aged 25-45 years who had recovered from COVID-19. Sequences were obtained from PBMCs or T cells enriched from blood (not recorded which). CDR3 region: CSVEGTSGGALRYEQYF. CDR3 DNA: TGCAGCGTTGAAGGTACTAGCGGGGGGGCCTTGCGCTACGAGCAGTACTTC.